This T cell receptor beta chain was sequenced in a study of technical replicates of blood from several donors. J gave up 8 bases and V 5 bases, and 16 bases lay outside the gene matches. The length of the CDR3 is 17 residues. Germline V gives CDR1 SEHNR, CDR2 FQNEAQ (reference sequence). Libraries were prepared by immunoSEQ multiplex PCR; TCRdb keeps only in-frame clonotypes and omits some of them. The table shows 55,000 to 75,000 clones, with roughly 94% occurring only once. This receptor was taken from a human donor in good health. Some clones in this sample may be carry-over from other donors' samples. Input material: PBMCs. The rearrangement joins TRBV7-9 to TRBJ1-4; 8 bases line up with TRBD1. The CDR3 sequence: CASSPPRNQGAEEKLFF. CDR3 coding DNA: TGTGCCAGCAGCCCACCCAGGAATCAGGGGGCCGAAGAAAAACTGTTTTTT.